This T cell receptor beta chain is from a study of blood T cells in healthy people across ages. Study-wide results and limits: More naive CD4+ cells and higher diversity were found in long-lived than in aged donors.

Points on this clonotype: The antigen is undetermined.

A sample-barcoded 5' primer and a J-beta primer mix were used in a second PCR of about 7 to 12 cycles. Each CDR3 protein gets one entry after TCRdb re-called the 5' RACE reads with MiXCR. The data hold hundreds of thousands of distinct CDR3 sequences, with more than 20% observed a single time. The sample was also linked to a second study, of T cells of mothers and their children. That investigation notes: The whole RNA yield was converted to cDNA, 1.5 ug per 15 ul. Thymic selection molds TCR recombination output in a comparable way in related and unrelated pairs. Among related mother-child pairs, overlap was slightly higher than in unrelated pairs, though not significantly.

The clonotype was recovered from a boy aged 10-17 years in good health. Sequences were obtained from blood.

The DNA of the CDR3 is TGCAGCGTTGTATTGGGGGAGACCCAGTACTTC. Amino acid sequence: CSVVLGETQYF. The chain links TRBV29-1 to TRBJ2-5; D gene uncertain. The CDR3 has 11 amino acids. The germline V gene encodes CDR1 SQVTM and CDR2 ANQGSEA. The V gene lost 4 bases and the J gene lost 5 bases, with 8 bases spanning the gap. The full variable domain, completed using reference TRBV29-1 and TRBJ2-5, is SAVISQKPSRDICQRGTSLTIQCQVDSQVTMMFWYRQQPGQSLTLIATANQGSEATYESGFVIDKFPISRPNLTFSTLTVSNMSPEDSSIYLCSVVLGETQYFGPGTRLLVL.